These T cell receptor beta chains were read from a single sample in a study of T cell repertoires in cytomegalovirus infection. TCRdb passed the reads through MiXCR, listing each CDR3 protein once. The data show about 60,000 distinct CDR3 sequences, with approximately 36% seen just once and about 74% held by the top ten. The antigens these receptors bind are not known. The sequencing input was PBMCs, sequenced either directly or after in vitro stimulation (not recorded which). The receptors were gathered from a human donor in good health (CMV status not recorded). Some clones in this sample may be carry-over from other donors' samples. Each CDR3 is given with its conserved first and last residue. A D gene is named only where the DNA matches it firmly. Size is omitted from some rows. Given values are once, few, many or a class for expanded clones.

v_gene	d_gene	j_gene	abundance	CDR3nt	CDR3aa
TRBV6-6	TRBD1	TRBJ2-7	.	TGTGCCAGCAGTCTGCCGCCGGGACAGGGTACCTACGAGCAGTACTTC	CASSLPPGQGTYEQYF
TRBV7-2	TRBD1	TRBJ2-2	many	TGTGCCAGCACCGGGACAGAAAACACCGGGGAGCTGTTTTTT	CASTGTENTGELFF
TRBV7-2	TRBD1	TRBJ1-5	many	TGTGCCAGCAGCCAGGACAGGGAAATGCAGCCCCAGCATTTT	CASSQDREMQPQHF
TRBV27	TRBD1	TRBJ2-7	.	TGTGCCAGCAGTGACAGGGACCACGAGCAGTACTTC	CASSDRDHEQYF
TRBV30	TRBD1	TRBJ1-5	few	TGTGCCTGGACGGGACAGGGGGCGAATCAGCCCCAGCATTTT	CAWTGQGANQPQHF
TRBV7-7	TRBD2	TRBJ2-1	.	TGTGCCAGCAGCCCGGGGAGGGGCCATGAGCAGTTCTTC	CASSPGRGHEQFF
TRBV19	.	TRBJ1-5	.	TGTGCCAGTAGTGCGGGGGGGCTAGGAAGCAATCAGCCCCAGCATTTT	CASSAGGLGSNQPQHF
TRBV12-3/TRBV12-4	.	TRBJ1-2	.	TGTGCCAGCAGCCCCACCCGGGGGTATGGCTACACCTTC	CASSPTRGYGYTF
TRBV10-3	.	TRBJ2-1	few	TGTGCCATCAGTGAGCGGGTAGGGGACAATGAGCAGTTCTTC	CAISERVGDNEQFF
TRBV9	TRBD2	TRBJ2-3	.	TGTGCCAGCAGCCTAGGGACTAGCGGGTACACAGATACGCAGTATTTT	CASSLGTSGYTDTQYF
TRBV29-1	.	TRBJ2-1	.	TGCAGCGTTGAATCACATAACTACAATGAGCAGTTCTTC	CSVESHNYNEQFF
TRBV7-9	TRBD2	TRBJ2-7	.	TGTGCCAGCACCCAAGCGGGAGTTGGTTACGAGCAGTACTTC	CASTQAGVGYEQYF